What follows are 3 T cell receptor beta chains derived from one specimen sequenced in a study of blood T cell repertoires in COVID-19. Repertoires were generated with immunoSEQ multiplex PCR, while TCRdb's copy carries only in-frame clones and drops some. In the table there are 200,000 to 250,000 clones, around 90% of which are singletons. Sequencing was carried out using PBMCs or T cells enriched from blood (not recorded which). The receptor set was obtained from a man younger than 45 who had been exposed to COVID-19.

This clone has only a few counts. This CDR3 reads CASSLMAGDSPLHF. The CDR3 region has the DNA TGTGCCAGCAGCTTAATGGCGGGAGATTCACCCCTCCACTTT. This chain joins TRBV11-2 and TRBJ1-6; D is ambiguous. The germline V and J ends were trimmed by 2 bases and 8 bases, with 10 bases remaining between them. This CDR3 is 14 amino acids long. Per germline, CDR1 SGHAT and CDR2 FQNNGV.

This clone has just a few counts. V gene TRBV11-3 combines with J gene TRBJ2-1, with 7 bases aligning to TRBD2. CDR3 length: 15 residues. J gave up 8 bases and V 0 bases, and 7 bases lay outside the gene matches. Germline V CDR1 and CDR2: SGHNT, YENEEA. CDR3 region: CASSLDFGAGDEQFF. For the CDR3, the DNA is TGTGCCAGCAGCTTAGATTTCGGCGCGGGGGATGAGCAGTTCTTC.

The rearrangement links TRBV9 to TRBJ2-1; 10 bases align to TRBD2. Germline V CDR1 and CDR2: SGDLS, YYNGEE. With V trimmed by 4 bases and J by 6 bases, 4 bases remained unmatched. This CDR3 region has 14 residues. DNA of the CDR3: TGTGCCAGCAGCCTAAGGACTAGCGGCAATGAGCAGTTCTTC. Translating it yields CASSLRTSGNEQFF.